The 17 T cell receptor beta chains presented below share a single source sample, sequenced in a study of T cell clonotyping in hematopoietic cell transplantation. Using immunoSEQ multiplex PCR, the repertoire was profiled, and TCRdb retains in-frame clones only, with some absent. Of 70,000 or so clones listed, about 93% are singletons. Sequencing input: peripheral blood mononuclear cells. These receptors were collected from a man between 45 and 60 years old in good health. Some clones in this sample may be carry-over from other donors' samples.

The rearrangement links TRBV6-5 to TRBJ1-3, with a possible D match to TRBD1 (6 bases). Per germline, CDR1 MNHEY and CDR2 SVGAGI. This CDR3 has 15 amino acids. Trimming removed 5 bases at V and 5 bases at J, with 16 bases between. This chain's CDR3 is CASSRTVLERNTIYF. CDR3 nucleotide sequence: TGTGCCAGCAGTCGGACAGTTTTGGAGAGAAACACCATATATTTT.

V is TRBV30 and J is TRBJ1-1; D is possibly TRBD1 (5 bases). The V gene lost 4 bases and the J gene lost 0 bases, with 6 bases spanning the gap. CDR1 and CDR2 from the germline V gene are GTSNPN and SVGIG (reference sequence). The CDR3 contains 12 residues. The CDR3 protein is CAWKGMNTEAFF. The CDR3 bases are TGTGCCTGGAAGGGGATGAACACTGAAGCTTTCTTT.

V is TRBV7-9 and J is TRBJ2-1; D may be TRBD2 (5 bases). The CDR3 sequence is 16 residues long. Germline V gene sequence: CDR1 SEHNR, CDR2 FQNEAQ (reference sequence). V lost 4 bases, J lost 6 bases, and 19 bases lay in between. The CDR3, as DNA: TGTGCCAGCAGCTCCCCCACTGGCGGGCCAGGCAATGAGCAGTTCTTC. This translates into CASSSPTGGPGNEQFF.

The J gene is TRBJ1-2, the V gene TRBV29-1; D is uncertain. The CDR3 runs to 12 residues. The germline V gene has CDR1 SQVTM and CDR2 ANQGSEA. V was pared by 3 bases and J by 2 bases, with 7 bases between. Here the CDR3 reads CSVETINYGYTF. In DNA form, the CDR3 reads TGCAGCGTTGAGACAATAAACTATGGCTACACCTTC.

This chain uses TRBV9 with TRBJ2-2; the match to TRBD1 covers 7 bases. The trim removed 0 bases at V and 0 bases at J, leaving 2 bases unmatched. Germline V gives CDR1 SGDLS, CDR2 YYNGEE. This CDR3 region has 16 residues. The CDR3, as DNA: TGTGCCAGCAGCGTAGGTGGGACAGCGAACACCGGGGAGCTGTTTTTT. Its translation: CASSVGGTANTGELFF.

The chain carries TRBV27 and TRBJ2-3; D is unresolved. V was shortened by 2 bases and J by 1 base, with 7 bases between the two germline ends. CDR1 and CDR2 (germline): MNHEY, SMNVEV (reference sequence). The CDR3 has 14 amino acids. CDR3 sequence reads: CASSLSGGTDTQYF. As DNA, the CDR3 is TGTGCCAGCAGTTTAAGTGGGGGCACAGATACGCAGTATTTT.

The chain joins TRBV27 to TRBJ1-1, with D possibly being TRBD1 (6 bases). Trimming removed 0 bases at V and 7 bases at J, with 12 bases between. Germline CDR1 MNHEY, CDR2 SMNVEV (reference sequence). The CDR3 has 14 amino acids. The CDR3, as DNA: TGTGCCAGCAGTTTATCTCGACAGGTTCTTGAAGCTTTCTTT. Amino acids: CASSLSRQVLEAFF.

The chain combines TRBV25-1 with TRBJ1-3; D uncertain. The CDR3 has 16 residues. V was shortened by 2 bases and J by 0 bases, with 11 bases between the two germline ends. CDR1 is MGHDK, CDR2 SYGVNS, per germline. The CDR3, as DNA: TGTGCCAGCAGTGAAGGAGGTCACCTCTCTGGAAACACCATATATTTT. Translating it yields CASSEGGHLSGNTIYF. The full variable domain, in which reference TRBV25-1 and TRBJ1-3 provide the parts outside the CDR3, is EADIYQTPRYLVIGTGKKITLECSQTMGHDKMYWYQQDPGMELHLIHYSYGVNSTEKGDLSSESTVSRIRTEHFPLTLESARPSHTSQYLCASSEGGHLSGNTIYFGEGSWLTVV.

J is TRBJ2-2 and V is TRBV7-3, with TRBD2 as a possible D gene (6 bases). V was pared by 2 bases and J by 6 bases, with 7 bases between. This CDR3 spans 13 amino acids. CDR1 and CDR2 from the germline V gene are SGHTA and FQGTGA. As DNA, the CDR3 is TGTGCCAGCAGCTTATGGGGGGCCGGGGAGCTGTTTTTT. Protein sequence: CASSLWGAGELFF.

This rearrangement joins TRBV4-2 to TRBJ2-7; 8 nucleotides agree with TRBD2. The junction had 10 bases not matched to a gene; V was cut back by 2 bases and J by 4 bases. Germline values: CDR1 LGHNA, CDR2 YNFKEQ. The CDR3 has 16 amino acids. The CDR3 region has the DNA TGTGCCAGCAGCCAAAATCCGGGAGGGCCAGGGTACGAGCAGTACTTC. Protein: CASSQNPGGPGYEQYF.

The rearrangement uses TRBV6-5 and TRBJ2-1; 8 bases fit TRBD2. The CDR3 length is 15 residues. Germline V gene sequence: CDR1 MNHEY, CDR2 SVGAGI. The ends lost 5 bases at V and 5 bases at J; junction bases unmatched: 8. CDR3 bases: TGTGCCAGCAGTCGCCGACTAGCGAACAACAATGAGCAGTTCTTC. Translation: CASSRRLANNNEQFF.

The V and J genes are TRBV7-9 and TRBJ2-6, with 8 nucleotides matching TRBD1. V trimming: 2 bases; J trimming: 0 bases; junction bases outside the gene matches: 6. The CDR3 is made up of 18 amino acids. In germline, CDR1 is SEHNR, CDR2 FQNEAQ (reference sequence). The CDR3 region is CASSLWRDRRSGANVLTF. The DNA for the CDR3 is TGTGCCAGCAGCTTATGGCGGGACAGGCGCTCTGGGGCCAACGTCCTGACTTTC.

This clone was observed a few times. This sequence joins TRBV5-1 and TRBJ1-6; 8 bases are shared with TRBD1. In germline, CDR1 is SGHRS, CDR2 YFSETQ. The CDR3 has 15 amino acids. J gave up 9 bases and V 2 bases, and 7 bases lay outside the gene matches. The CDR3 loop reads CASSFGGQGGSPLHF. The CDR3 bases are TGCGCCAGCAGCTTCGGCGGACAGGGAGGTTCACCCCTCCACTTT.

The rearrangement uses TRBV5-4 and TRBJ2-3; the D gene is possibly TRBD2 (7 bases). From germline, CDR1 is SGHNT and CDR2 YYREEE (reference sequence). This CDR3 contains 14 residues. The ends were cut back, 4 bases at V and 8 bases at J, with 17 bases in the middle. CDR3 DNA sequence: TGTGCCAGCAGCAACGGGGGGCTTACACCTACGCAGTATTTT. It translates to CASSNGGLTPTQYF.

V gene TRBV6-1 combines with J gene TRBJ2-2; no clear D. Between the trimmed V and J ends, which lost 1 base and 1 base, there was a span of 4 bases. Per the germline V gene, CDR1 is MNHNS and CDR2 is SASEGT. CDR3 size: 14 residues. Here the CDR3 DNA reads TGTGCCAGCAGTGAAGGAGTGAACACCGGGGAGCTGTTTTTT. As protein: CASSEGVNTGELFF.

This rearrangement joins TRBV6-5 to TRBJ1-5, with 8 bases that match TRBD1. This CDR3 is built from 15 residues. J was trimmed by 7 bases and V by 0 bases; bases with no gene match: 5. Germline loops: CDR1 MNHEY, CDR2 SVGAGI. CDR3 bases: TGTGCCAGCAGTTACTCTGTGGCAGGGGGCCAGCCCCAGCATTTT. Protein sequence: CASSYSVAGGQPQHF.

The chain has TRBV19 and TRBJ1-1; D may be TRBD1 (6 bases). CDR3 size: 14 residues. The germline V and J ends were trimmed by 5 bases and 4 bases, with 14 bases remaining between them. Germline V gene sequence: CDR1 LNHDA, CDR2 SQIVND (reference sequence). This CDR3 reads CASSVPTGSTEAFF. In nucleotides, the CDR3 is TGTGCCAGTAGTGTCCCTACAGGGTCCACTGAAGCTTTCTTT.